Listed here are 31 T cell receptor beta chains from one sample, sequenced in a study of vaccination effects on CD4 cells after COVID-19. It was after around eleven days of culture that CD4+ T cells were isolated. Their specific antigens are unknown. Sequencing was performed with immunoSEQ multiplex PCR; in TCRdb, only in-frame clones are kept and a portion is missing. This table has roughly 34,000 clones, about 71% appearing once. Sequencing used CD4+ T cells from PBMCs cultured without peptide, obtained before COVID-19 vaccination. Source of these receptors: a human donor who received a COVID-19 vaccine.

The V call is TRBV11-2, the J call TRBJ2-7; 8 nucleotides match TRBD2. The CDR3 spans 14 residues. The J segment lost 5 bases and the V segment lost 1 base, leaving 4 bases of the junction unmatched. Germline values: CDR1 SGHAT, CDR2 FQNNGV. The CDR3 protein is CASSLAGGPDEQYF. In DNA, the CDR3 is TGTGCCAGCAGCTTAGCGGGAGGGCCCGACGAGCAGTACTTC.

The CDR3 DNA reads as TGCGCCAGCAGCCCCCAGGGGACCCAAGAGACCCAGTACTTC. It encodes CASSPQGTQETQYF. This chain uses TRBV5-1 with TRBJ2-5; the D gene is possibly TRBD1 (6 bases). The germline V gene has CDR1 SGHRS and CDR2 YFSETQ. The CDR3 runs 14 residues. Trimming shortened V by 4 bases and J by 1 base, and 11 bases separated the two germline ends.

This chain connects TRBV3-1 (or the pseudogene TRBV3-2) to TRBJ1-6, with D perhaps matching TRBD1 (5 bases). CDR1 and CDR2 (germline): LGHDT, YNNKEL (reference sequence). The CDR3 runs to 17 residues. The V gene lost 1 base and the J gene lost 7 bases, with 17 bases spanning the gap. CDR3 region: CASSQGVRELWNSPLHF. The CDR3 DNA follows: TGTGCCAGCAGCCAAGGGGTCAGGGAACTTTGGAATTCACCCCTCCACTTT.

This chain uses TRBV4-1 with TRBJ1-2, with D perhaps TRBD1 (5 bases). Trimming took off 0 bases at V and 2 bases at J, with 13 bases between the two ends. Germline V lookup: CDR1 MGHRA, CDR2 YSYEKL. The CDR3 is 16 residues long. CDR3 residues: CASSQEGGEKNYGYTF. CDR3 nucleotide sequence: TGCGCCAGCAGCCAAGAGGGGGGAGAGAAGAACTATGGCTACACCTTC.

The J gene is TRBJ2-3, the V gene TRBV15, with 11 bases matching TRBD2. Trimming removed 0 bases from V and 4 bases from J; junction bases left unmatched: 0. Germline V CDR1 and CDR2: LNHNV, YYDKDF (reference sequence). CDR3 size: 15 residues. In DNA, the CDR3 is TGTGCCACCAGCAGAGAGACTAGCGGGGCAGATACGCAGTATTTT. It is translated as CATSRETSGADTQYF. The full variable domain, its missing parts supplied by reference TRBV15 and TRBJ2-3, is DAMVIQNPRYQVTQFGKPVTLSCSQTLNHNVMYWYQQKSSQAPKLLFHYYDKDFNNEADTPDNFQSRRPNTSFCFLDIRSPGLGDTAMYLCATSRETSGADTQYFGPGTRLTVL.

The chain couples TRBV7-9 to TRBJ1-6, with a tentative D call TRBD1 (5 bases). From germline, CDR1 is SEHNR and CDR2 FQNEAQ (reference sequence). V was clipped by 0 bases and J by 9 bases, with 9 bases between them. This CDR3 is 14 amino acids long. CDR3 sequence: CASSLASGFSPLHF. In DNA form, the CDR3 reads TGTGCCAGCAGCTTAGCGTCAGGGTTTTCACCCCTCCACTTT.

A note on this clone: The junction differs from germline at one of its ends, possibly a read error. This chain joins TRBV2 and TRBJ1-1, with TRBD1 as a possible D gene (6 bases). CDR3 length: 14 amino acids. Germline V gene lookup returns CDR1 SNHLY and CDR2 FYNNEI. CDR3 bases: TGTGCCAGCAGTGGGAGGCAGGGGAACGCTGAAGCTTTCTTT. Its translation is CASSGRQGNAEAFF.

The gene calls are TRBV5-1 and TRBJ1-2, with 10 positions matching TRBD1. The trim removed 1 base at V and 7 bases at J, leaving 10 bases unmatched. The CDR3 is 16 amino acids. Per germline, CDR1 SGHRS and CDR2 YFSETQ. The CDR3 loop reads CASSLRRTGGFRGYTF. CDR3 DNA sequence: TGCGCCAGCAGCTTGAGGCGGACAGGGGGTTTCCGTGGCTACACCTTC.

There are a few counts of this clone. The chain has TRBV10-3 and TRBJ2-7; 10 nucleotides line up with TRBD2. The germline gives CDR1 ENHRY, CDR2 SYGVKD. The CDR3 extends over 17 amino acids. The V segment lost 6 bases and the J segment 6 bases; nucleotides outside the gene matches: 17. CDR3 loop: CAIRGGASSGRRGEQYF. The CDR3 coding sequence is TGTGCCATCAGGGGCGGGGCATCTAGCGGGAGAAGGGGCGAGCAGTACTTC.

The CDR3 nucleotides are TGCAGCGCCCAACTCGATCTAGGGGGCCGAGCTTTCTTT. Protein product: CSAQLDLGGRAFF. V gene TRBV29-1 combines with J gene TRBJ1-1, with 7 bases identical to TRBD1. With V trimmed by 7 bases and J by 10 bases, 15 bases remained unmatched. Germline V gene data show CDR1 as SQVTM and CDR2 as ANQGSEA. This CDR3 is built from 13 residues.

The chain employs TRBV6-1 and TRBJ1-1, with 8 bases fitting TRBD1. Germline CDR1 is MNHNS and CDR2 is SASEGT. The length of the CDR3 is 15 residues. Germline trimming cut 2 bases from V and 8 bases from J; bases unmatched to any gene: 10. CDR3 DNA: TGTGCCAGCAGTGAACAGGGGGCGCAGTCCGGGGAAGCTTTCTTT. Protein sequence: CASSEQGAQSGEAFF.

The gene calls are TRBV5-1 and TRBJ2-7; TRBD2 agrees at 8 bases. The V segment lost 0 bases and the J segment 4 bases; nucleotides outside the gene matches: 6. The CDR3 is made up of 15 amino acids. Germline CDR1 and CDR2: SGHRS and YFSETQ. The CDR3 protein is CASSLAAGGEYEQYF. The DNA for the CDR3 is TGCGCCAGCAGCTTGGCGGCGGGGGGTGAGTACGAGCAGTACTTC. Full variable domain (remainder filled in from reference TRBV5-1 and TRBJ2-7): KAGVTQTPRYLIKTRGQQVTLSCSPISGHRSVSWYQQTPGQGLQFLFEYFSETQRNKGNFPGRFSGRQFSNSRSEMNVSTLELGDSALYLCASSLAAGGEYEQYFGPGTRLTVT.

Regarding this clone: An end of the junction does not agree with germline; a read error may underlie this. The chain employs TRBV6-5 and TRBJ1-2; TRBD1 is a possible D gene (5 bases). The germline V gene encodes CDR1 MNHEY and CDR2 SVGAGI. This CDR3 has 13 amino acids. CDR3 in DNA: TGTGCCAGCATTTACAGACAGAACTATGGCTACACCTTC. Amino acids: CASIYRQNYGYTF.

The rearrangement uses TRBV27 and TRBJ1-1; D is undetermined. In germline, CDR1 is MNHEY, CDR2 SMNVEV (reference sequence). This CDR3 has 14 residues. The ends were cut back, 2 bases at V and 0 bases at J, with 7 bases in the middle. The CDR3 is CASSLGKMNTEAFF. The CDR3 coding sequence is TGTGCCAGCAGTTTAGGCAAGATGAACACTGAAGCTTTCTTT.

Of note for this clone: Other DNA sequences in this sample translate to the same CDR3. V gene TRBV6-5 combines with J gene TRBJ2-7; 9 bases agree with TRBD1. The CDR3 is made up of 15 amino acids. The germline V gene encodes CDR1 MNHEY and CDR2 SVGAGI. The J segment lost 1 base and the V segment lost 2 bases, leaving 3 bases of the junction unmatched. For the CDR3, the DNA is TGTGCCAGCAGTTACGGTGGGACAGGGTCCTACGAGCAGTACTTC. Amino acid sequence: CASSYGGTGSYEQYF.

This chain connects TRBV18 to TRBJ2-1; no definite D call. The CDR3 totals 13 residues. CDR1 is KGHSH, CDR2 LQKENI, per germline. Trimming took 0 bases from V and 10 from J, leaving 10 bases between them. The CDR3 loop is CASSPPSRDEQFF. The CDR3 coding sequence is TGTGCCAGCTCACCACCGTCGCGAGACGAGCAGTTCTTC.

A few counts support this clone. V is TRBV6-5 and J is TRBJ1-1, with 9 bases aligning to TRBD1. The CDR3 extends over 14 amino acids. Germline lookup yields CDR1 MNHEY and CDR2 SVGAGI. V lost 5 bases, J lost 1 base, and 2 bases stayed unmatched. The CDR3: CASSRGQGNTEAFF. The DNA for the CDR3 is TGTGCCAGCAGTCGGGGACAGGGGAACACTGAAGCTTTCTTT.

CDR3 in amino acids: CASRLRGRGNQPQHF. CDR3 nucleotide sequence: TGTGCCAGCAGGCTCAGGGGTAGGGGCAATCAGCCCCAGCATTTT. The chain is built from TRBV6-5 and TRBJ1-5; D might be TRBD1 (6 bases). Per the germline V gene, CDR1 is MNHEY and CDR2 is SVGAGI. The CDR3 sequence is 15 residues long. The V end was cut by 6 bases, the J end by 2 bases, with 14 bases between.

The rearrangement joins TRBV7-2 to TRBJ1-6, with TRBD1 identical over 9 bases. Germline V CDR1 and CDR2: SGHTA, FQGNSA. The trim removed 5 bases at V and 4 bases at J, leaving 12 bases unmatched. The CDR3 extends over 18 amino acids. This chain's CDR3 is CASSLGPGQGGYNSPLHF. The CDR3 DNA reads TGTGCCAGCAGCCTGGGTCCGGGACAGGGAGGGTATAATTCACCCCTCCACTTT.

This rearrangement joins TRBV7-9 to TRBJ2-5; 14 bases map to TRBD2. Per the germline V gene, CDR1 is SEHNR and CDR2 is FQNEAQ (reference sequence). The CDR3 totals 16 residues. Trimming at V came to 5 bases and at J to 5 bases, leaving 7 bases not matched to a gene. The CDR3: CASSPIGLAGGETQYF. Here the CDR3 DNA reads TGTGCCAGCAGCCCCATCGGACTAGCGGGAGGTGAGACCCAGTACTTC.

The rearrangement joins TRBV10-2 to TRBJ1-4, with 8 bases that match TRBD1. This CDR3 is built from 14 residues. The germline gives CDR1 WSHSY, CDR2 SAAADI. Trimming at V came to 5 bases and at J to 1 base, leaving 0 bases not matched to a gene. The CDR3 DNA follows: TGCGCCAGCAGTACAGGGGGAACTAATGAAAAACTGTTTTTT. Protein: CASSTGGTNEKLFF.

The V call is TRBV7-9, the J call TRBJ2-3; D is ambiguous. Germline V gives CDR1 SEHNR, CDR2 FQNEAQ (reference sequence). This CDR3 has 11 residues. The ends were cut back, 8 bases at V and 3 bases at J, with 6 bases in the middle. In DNA form, the CDR3 reads TGTGCCAGCTCAGATACAGATACGCAGTATTTT. This sequence encodes CASSDTDTQYF.

The V gene is TRBV3-1 (or the pseudogene TRBV3-2), the J gene TRBJ2-5, with 8 nucleotides matching TRBD2. The CDR3 totals 13 residues. V lost 8 bases, J lost 4 bases, and 6 bases stayed unmatched. Germline CDR1 reads LGHDT; CDR2 reads YNNKEL (reference sequence). CDR3 DNA: TGTGCCAGCGTGCGGGGGGCCTCAGAGACCCAGTACTTC. Its protein product is CASVRGASETQYF.

The chain recombines TRBV24-1 with TRBJ2-1; D might be TRBD2 (6 bases). The CDR3 runs to 15 residues. Germline V CDR1 and CDR2: KGHDR, SFDVKD. Trimming stripped 4 bases from V and 4 bases from J, with 13 bases between. The CDR3, as DNA: TGTGCCACCAGTGAAGCGGGCGGAAGGTACAATGAGCAGTTCTTC. Protein: CATSEAGGRYNEQFF.

This clone was seen more than once but under ten times. The chain combines TRBV9 with TRBJ2-5, with TRBD2 matching 11 bases. The CDR3 is 14 amino acids. V was pared by 1 base and J by 4 bases, with 0 bases of the junction left unmatched. Per the germline V gene, CDR1 is SGDLS and CDR2 is YYNGEE. The CDR3: CASSVTSGGETQYF. The CDR3 coding sequence is TGTGCCAGCAGCGTAACTAGCGGGGGAGAGACCCAGTACTTC. Variable domain in full (rest from reference TRBV9 and TRBJ2-5): DSGVTQTPKHLITATGQRVTLRCSPRSGDLSVYWYQQSLDQGLQFLIQYYNGEERAKGNILERFSAQQFPDLHSELNLSSLELGDSALYFCASSVTSGGETQYFGPGTRLLVL.

In its sample, this clone was seen once. The chain recombines TRBV7-8 with TRBJ1-2, with D tentatively TRBD1 (5 bases). In germline, CDR1 is SGHVS, CDR2 FQNEAQ. With 2 bases removed from V and 4 bases from J, the gap between germline ends came to 17 bases. This CDR3 has 16 amino acids. DNA for the CDR3: TGTGCCAGCAGCTTATCCCCGACAGCAAAATCCTATGGCTACACCTTC. Encoded protein: CASSLSPTAKSYGYTF.

The chain recombines TRBV15 with TRBJ2-7; maybe TRBD1 (6 bases). Trimming removed 0 bases at V and 1 base at J, with 7 bases between. CDR3 length: 14 residues. Germline V lookup: CDR1 LNHNV, CDR2 YYDKDF (reference sequence). DNA of the CDR3: TGTGCCACCAGCAGAGATCAGGGGTCCTACGAGCAGTACTTC. Encoded protein: CATSRDQGSYEQYF.

This clone was seen a handful of times. The J gene is TRBJ1-1, the V gene TRBV11-3; D might be TRBD1 (6 bases). Looked up from germline, CDR1 is SGHNT and CDR2 is YENEEA. This CDR3 has 14 residues. The V end was cut by 5 bases, the J end by 2 bases, with 12 bases between. The CDR3, as DNA: TGTGCCAGCAGCCCTATGGGGGCTAACACTGAAGCTTTCTTT. Its protein product is CASSPMGANTEAFF.

The chain combines TRBV30 with TRBJ2-7, with D possibly TRBD1 on 7 matching bases. The V and J ends lost 4 bases and 3 bases respectively, with 13 bases between them. CDR1 GTSNPN and CDR2 SVGIG come from the germline V gene (reference sequence). The CDR3 covers 13 residues. Here the CDR3 reads CAWTGGIGYEQYF. The CDR3 bases are TGTGCCTGGACAGGGGGGATTGGCTACGAGCAGTACTTC. Based on the CDR3 plus reference TRBV30 and TRBJ2-7, the full variable domain is SQTIHQWPATLVQPVGSPLSLECTVEGTSNPNLYWYRQAAGRGLQLLFYSVGIGQISSEVPQNLSASRPQDRQFILSSKKLLLSDSGFYLCAWTGGIGYEQYFGPGTRLTVT.

The chain links TRBV6-5 to TRBJ1-6, with TRBD1 identical over 8 bases. CDR3 length equals 14 residues. With 6 bases clipped from V and 9 bases from J, the junction kept 7 bases outside the gene matches. CDR1 and CDR2 from the germline V gene are MNHEY and SVGAGI. CDR3 loop: CASRPDRASSPLHF. In DNA, the CDR3 is TGTGCCAGCAGGCCGGACAGGGCGAGTTCACCCCTCCACTTT.

The chain has TRBV10-3 and TRBJ2-1, with TRBD1 identical over 9 bases. CDR1 and CDR2 (germline): ENHRY, SYGVKD. V lost 6 bases and J lost 7; bases outside the gene matches: 7. The CDR3 has 14 amino acids. The CDR3 region is CAISQDRGGNEQFF. For the CDR3, the DNA is TGTGCCATCAGCCAGGACAGGGGAGGAAATGAGCAGTTCTTC.